One and the same sample provided the 7 T cell receptor beta chains below, sequenced in a study of long-term antiretroviral therapy in people with HIV. Sequencing used immunoSEQ v3.0 at survey level. Measured with immunoSEQ multiplex PCR; TCRdb has only the in-frame clones, and not every one. Here the sample spans about 22,000 clones, roughly 84% being singletons. Specimen: unsorted PBMCs, collected 1.3 years after starting antiretroviral therapy. The receptors originated from a man in his sixties with HIV.

This chain uses TRBV5-4 with TRBJ2-2; D is uncertain. V lost 2 bases and J 0 bases, leaving 8 bases between the germline ends. The germline V gene encodes CDR1 SGHNT and CDR2 YYREEE (reference sequence). This CDR3 region has 15 residues. CDR3 bases: TGTGCCAGCAGCTTTGTACAGACGAACACCGGGGAGCTGTTTTTT. This gives the protein CASSFVQTNTGELFF.

The rearrangement joins TRBV5-6 to TRBJ2-3; no firm D call. The CDR3 is 13 amino acids. Germline CDR1 is SGHDT and CDR2 is YYEEEE. The V end was cut by 0 bases, the J end by 5 bases, with 7 bases between. CDR3 nucleotides: TGTGCCAGCAGCTTGGAGGGCAGAGATACGCAGTATTTT. Translating gives CASSLEGRDTQYF.

The chain has TRBV9 and TRBJ2-1; TRBD2 aligns across 12 bases. CDR1 and CDR2 (germline): SGDLS, YYNGEE. V lost 4 bases and J lost 3; bases outside the gene matches: 2. The CDR3 covers 15 residues. The chain's CDR3 is CASSKTSGGYNEQFF. Written as DNA, the CDR3 is TGTGCCAGCAGCAAGACTAGCGGGGGCTACAATGAGCAGTTCTTC.

This clone was found a few times. The chain uses TRBV5-1 and TRBJ1-5, with unresolved D. The CDR3 runs 15 residues. Germline loops: CDR1 SGHRS, CDR2 YFSETQ. The ends were cut back, 5 bases at V and 2 bases at J, with 14 bases in the middle. The DNA of the CDR3 is TGCGCCAGCAGTCCCGGAGGGAGCGGCAATCAGCCCCAGCATTTT. Protein product: CASSPGGSGNQPQHF.

The gene calls are TRBV5-1 and TRBJ2-3; D call uncertain. The CDR3 consists of 14 residues. V was clipped by 1 base and J by 6 bases, with 12 bases between them. Per germline, CDR1 SGHRS and CDR2 YFSETQ. The CDR3 region is CASSLSAVRDTQYF. The CDR3 DNA sequence: TGCGCCAGCAGCTTGTCCGCAGTCAGGGATACGCAGTATTTT.

To note about this clone: Other DNA sequences within the sample encode an identical CDR3. The chain couples TRBV7-3 to TRBJ2-2; D call uncertain. Trimming shortened V by 2 bases and J by 2 bases, and 6 bases separated the two germline ends. The CDR3 runs to 14 residues. Germline V CDR1 and CDR2: SGHTA, FQGTGA. CDR3 sequence (DNA): TGTGCCAGCAGCTTATCTCGAAACACCGGGGAGCTGTTTTTT. Amino acid sequence: CASSLSRNTGELFF.

This chain joins TRBV25-1 and TRBJ1-2; the D gene is possibly TRBD1 (5 bases). Germline-derived CDR1 and CDR2 are MGHDK and SYGVNS. Trimming took off 4 bases at V and 4 bases at J, with 19 bases between the two ends. The CDR3 totals 16 residues. DNA of the CDR3: TGTGCCAGCAGTGGAGGGTGGGGGAACAGGATCTATGGCTACACCTTC. It yields the protein CASSGGWGNRIYGYTF.